This TCR beta chain derives from a study of T cells after yellow fever vaccination. Study background: The authors prepared low-cell-number fractions using SMART-Seq v4 Ultra Low Input. Study observations and caveats: Clones from primary vaccination mostly reappeared after the booster (over 95% CD4, 88% CD8).

Germline CDR1 reads DFQATT; CDR2 reads SNEGSKA (reference sequence). Trimming removed 4 bases from V and 1 base from J, with 13 bases in between. This CDR3 spans 14 amino acids. This clonotype came up many times. No antigen is known for it. Making TCR cDNA involved 5'RACE template switching, which added UMIs and a universal primer site. TCRdb re-called the 5' RACE reads through MiXCR, storing one row per CDR3 protein. The sample lists around 310,000 distinct CDR3 sequences; approximately 4.2% were seen once. The input for sequencing was PBMCs, taken 5 days after the yellow fever booster vaccination. This chain joins TRBV20-1 and TRBJ1-1; D is perhaps TRBD1 (6 bases). The clonotype originates from a man younger than 35 who received the YFV17D yellow fever vaccine. The CDR3 reads CSAKKTGENTEAFF. CDR3 nucleotides: TGCAGTGCTAAAAAGACAGGAGAGAACACTGAAGCTTTCTTT.